The sequence of this T cell receptor beta chain was determined in a study of T-cell memory formation after mild COVID-19 listed by TCRdb under 2021. About the study as a whole: Most TCR sequence clusters were specific to one of the two donors. The cohort was made up of two young adult volunteers, one female and one male, who were previously healthy. In two donors, T-cell clones that expanded and contracted after mild COVID-19 were tracked by sequencing TCRalpha and TCRbeta repertoires over time.

In its sample, this clonotype was seen a few times. Its antigen remains undetermined. No per-base quality is available; no much larger clone lies one base away. V loses 0 bases of germline sequence and J loses 6 bases, and the interval between the two ends is 12 bases. According to the germline V gene (reference sequence), CDR1 reads MNHNY and CDR2 reads SVGAGI. Including the terminal cysteine and phenylalanine, the CDR3 comprises 15 residues. The only DNA kept is the CDR3, 45 bases in frame from the first base. Results and caveats for the whole study, not just this receptor: Only two mild cases were covered by the study, and larger cohorts that include severe cases with pre-infection samples were considered necessary. Contracting CD4+ clones were located mainly in the CM and EM memory subsets, whereas CD8+ clones were found to be enriched in EMRA. Some responding clones were detected in pre-infection memory, which suggested that pre-existing cross-reactive memory T cells had joined the SARS-CoV-2 response. Clones that contracted from day 15 to 85 showed balanced CD4/CD8 phenotypes, whereas a second wave of clones that expanded from day 15 to 37 leaned towards CD4+. Whether the second-wave clones peaking on day 37 were SARS-CoV-2 specific was not confirmed.

Ficoll-Paque density gradient centrifugation was the method used to isolate PBMCs. Sequenced using an Illumina NovaSeq 6000. TCRalpha and TCRbeta cDNA libraries were built by 5'RACE with constant-segment primers, adding sample barcodes and unique molecular identifiers. Trizol reagent was used to extract RNA from every sample. Library amplification was performed in two PCR steps, and a second sample barcode and Illumina TruSeq adapters were introduced in the second step. Sequencing of libraries was performed on an Illumina NovaSeq with 2 x 150 bp paired-end reads. Per the authors' processing: With migec v1.2.7, reads were demultiplexed and then collapsed into UMI-guided consensus sequences. Using mixcr v2.1.11, UMI consensuses were aligned to TRA and TRB V and J templates and then assembled into clonotypes. Expanded or contracted clonotypes were those called significant by both edgeR and NoisET, with noise models trained on biological replicates. For edgeR calls, the cutoffs were a false discovery rate-adjusted p below 0.01 and a log2 fold-change threshold of 1. As an exploratory analysis of dynamics, max-normalized trajectories of the 1000 most abundant clonotypes were examined by PCA with hierarchical clustering. Each responding clone was given a CD4 or CD8 phenotype based on the CD4+ and CD8+ repertoires, which had been sequenced separately. TCRdb reprocessing: public reads trimmed at Q25 with fastp, clones called with MiXCR, in-frame beta chains kept. Each CDR3 protein appears once, grouped with its most common genes and DNA. The V and J calls, along with clone size, are taken from TCRdb and not from the paper's own processing. The sample contains about 320,000 distinct CDR3 sequences, around an eighth of them found a single time. Of the sample, 20% to 25% falls within the top ten clones.

The sequencing sample was made of PBMCs or a T cell subset sorted from them (not recorded which). The receptor comes from a man in his late teens or twenties who had mild COVID-19 (a few samples of this study predate the infection). The sample titles of this study are shuffled in the database, so cell type and time point are left out; the donor was told from shared clones. Here the chain combines TRBV6-6 and TRBJ1-5, with the D gene not confidently named. The CDR3 has the sequence CASSYSSGLGQPQHF. The nucleotide sequence is given as TGTGCCAGCAGTTACTCGAGCGGGTTGGGTCAGCCCCAGCATTTT.